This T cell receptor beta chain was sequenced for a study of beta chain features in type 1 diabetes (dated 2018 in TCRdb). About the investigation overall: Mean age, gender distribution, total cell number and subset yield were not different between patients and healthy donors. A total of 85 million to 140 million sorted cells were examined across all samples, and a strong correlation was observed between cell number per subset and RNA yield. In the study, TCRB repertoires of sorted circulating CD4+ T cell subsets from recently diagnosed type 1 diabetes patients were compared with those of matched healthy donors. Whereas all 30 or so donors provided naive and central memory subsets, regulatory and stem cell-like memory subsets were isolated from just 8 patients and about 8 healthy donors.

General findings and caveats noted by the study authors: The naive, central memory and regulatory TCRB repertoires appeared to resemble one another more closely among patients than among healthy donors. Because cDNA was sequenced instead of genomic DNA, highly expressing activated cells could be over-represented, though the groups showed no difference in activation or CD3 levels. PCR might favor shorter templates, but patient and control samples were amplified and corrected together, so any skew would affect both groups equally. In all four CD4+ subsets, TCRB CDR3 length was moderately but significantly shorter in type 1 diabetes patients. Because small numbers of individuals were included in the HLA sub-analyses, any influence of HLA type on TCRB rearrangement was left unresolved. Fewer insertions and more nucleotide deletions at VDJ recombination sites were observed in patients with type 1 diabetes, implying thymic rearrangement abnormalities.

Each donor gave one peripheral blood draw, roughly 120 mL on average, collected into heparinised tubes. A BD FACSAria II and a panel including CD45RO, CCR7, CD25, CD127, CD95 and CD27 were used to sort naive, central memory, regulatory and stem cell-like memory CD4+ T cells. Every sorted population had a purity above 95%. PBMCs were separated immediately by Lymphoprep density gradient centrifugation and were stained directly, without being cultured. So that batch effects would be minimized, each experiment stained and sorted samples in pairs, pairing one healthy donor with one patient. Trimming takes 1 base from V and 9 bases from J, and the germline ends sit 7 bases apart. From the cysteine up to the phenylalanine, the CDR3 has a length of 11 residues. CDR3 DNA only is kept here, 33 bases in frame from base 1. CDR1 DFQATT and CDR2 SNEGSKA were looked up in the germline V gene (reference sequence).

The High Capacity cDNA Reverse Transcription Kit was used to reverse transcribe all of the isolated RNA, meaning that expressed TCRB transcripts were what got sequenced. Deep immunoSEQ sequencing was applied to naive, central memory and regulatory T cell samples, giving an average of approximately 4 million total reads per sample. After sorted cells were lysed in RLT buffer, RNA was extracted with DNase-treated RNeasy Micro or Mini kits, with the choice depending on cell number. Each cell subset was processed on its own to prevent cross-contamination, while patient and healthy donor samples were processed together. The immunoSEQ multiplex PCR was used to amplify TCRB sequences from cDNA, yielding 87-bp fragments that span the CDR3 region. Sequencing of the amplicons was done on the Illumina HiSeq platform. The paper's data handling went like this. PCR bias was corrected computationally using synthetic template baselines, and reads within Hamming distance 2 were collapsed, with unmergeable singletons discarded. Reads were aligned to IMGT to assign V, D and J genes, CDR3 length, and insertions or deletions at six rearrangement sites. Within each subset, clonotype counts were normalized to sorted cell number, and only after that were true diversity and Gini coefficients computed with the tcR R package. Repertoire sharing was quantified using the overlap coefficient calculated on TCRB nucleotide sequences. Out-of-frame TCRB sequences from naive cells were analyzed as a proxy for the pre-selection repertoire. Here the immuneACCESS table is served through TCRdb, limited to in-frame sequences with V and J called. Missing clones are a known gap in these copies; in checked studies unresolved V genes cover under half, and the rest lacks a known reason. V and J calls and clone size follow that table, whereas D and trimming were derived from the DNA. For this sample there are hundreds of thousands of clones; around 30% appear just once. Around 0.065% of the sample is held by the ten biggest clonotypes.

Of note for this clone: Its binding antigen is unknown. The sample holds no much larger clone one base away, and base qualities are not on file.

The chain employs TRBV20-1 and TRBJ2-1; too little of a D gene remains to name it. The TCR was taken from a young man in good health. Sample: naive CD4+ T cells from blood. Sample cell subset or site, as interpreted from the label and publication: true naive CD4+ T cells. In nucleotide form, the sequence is TGCAGTGCTAGAGGGCTAAGTGAGCAGTTCTTC. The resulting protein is CSARGLSEQFF.